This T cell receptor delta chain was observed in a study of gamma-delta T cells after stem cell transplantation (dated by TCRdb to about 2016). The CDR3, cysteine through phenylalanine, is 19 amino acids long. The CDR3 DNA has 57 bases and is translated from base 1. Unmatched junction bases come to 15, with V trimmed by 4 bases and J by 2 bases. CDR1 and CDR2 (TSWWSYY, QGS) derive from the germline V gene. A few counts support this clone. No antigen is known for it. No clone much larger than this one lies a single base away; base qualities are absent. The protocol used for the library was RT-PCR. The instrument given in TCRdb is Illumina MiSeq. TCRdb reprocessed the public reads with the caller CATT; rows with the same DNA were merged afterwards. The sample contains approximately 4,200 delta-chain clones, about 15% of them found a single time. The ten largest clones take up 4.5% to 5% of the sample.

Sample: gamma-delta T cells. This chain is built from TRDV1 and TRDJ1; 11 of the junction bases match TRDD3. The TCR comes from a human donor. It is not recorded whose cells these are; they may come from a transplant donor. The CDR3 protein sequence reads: CALGVQSRYWGIWTDKLIF. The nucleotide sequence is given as TGTGCTCTTGGGGTACAGTCCCGCTACTGGGGGATATGGACCGATAAACTCATCTTT.